The clone carrying this T cell receptor (beta chain) was found once. What it binds is not known. Other DNA sequences from this sample encode an identical CDR3 as well. The germline CDR1 and CDR2 sequences are PRHDT and FYEKMQ (reference sequence). The CDR3 runs to 15 residues. V lost 0 bases, J lost 3 bases, and 9 bases lay in between. The sample is drawn from a study of T cell responses to AZD1222 COVID-19 vaccine. Using immunoSEQ multiplex PCR, the repertoire was profiled, and TCRdb retains in-frame clones only, with some absent. The sample lists over 85,000 clones; around 89% were seen once. General study findings and limits: Seropositive at baseline were only five or six AZD1222 recipients. Most donors were white British, females outnumbered males, and clonal diversity was possibly underestimated. At 160-218 and 743-854, vaccine-associated CD4 TCRs were dominant, and they spanned spike. Epitopes outside B.1.351 and B.1.1.7 mutated regions reportedly drew nearly half of spike TCRs.

This rearrangement joins TRBV13 to TRBJ1-5, with D maybe TRBD1 (5 bases). The receptor comes from an adult in good health. The source was peripheral blood, collected on day 0 of AZD1222 vaccination. DNA for the CDR3: TGTGCCAGCAGCTTAGGGGGCAGGGACAATCAGCCCCAGCATTTT. Amino acid sequence: CASSLGGRDNQPQHF.